This T cell receptor (beta chain) is drawn from a study of blood T cell repertoires in COVID-19. On the study more broadly: From the United States, Italy and Spain came samples of acute and convalescent COVID-19.

The data were produced by immunoSEQ multiplex PCR, yet TCRdb's version contains in-frame clones alone and is incomplete. Of roughly 240,000 clones listed, approximately 84% are singletons. V was clipped by 0 bases and J by 4 bases, with 8 bases between them. The CDR3 runs to 14 residues. This receptor was identified in an elderly woman with acute or convalescent COVID-19. This chain connects TRBV5-3 to TRBJ2-1, with a weak D call TRBD1 (5 bases). TRBV5-3 qualifies as an ORF whose function is uncertain. Sequenced material: peripheral blood. The DNA of the CDR3 is TGTGCCAGAAGCTTGGGGACACCATACAATGAGCAGTTCTTC. Amino acids: CARSLGTPYNEQFF.